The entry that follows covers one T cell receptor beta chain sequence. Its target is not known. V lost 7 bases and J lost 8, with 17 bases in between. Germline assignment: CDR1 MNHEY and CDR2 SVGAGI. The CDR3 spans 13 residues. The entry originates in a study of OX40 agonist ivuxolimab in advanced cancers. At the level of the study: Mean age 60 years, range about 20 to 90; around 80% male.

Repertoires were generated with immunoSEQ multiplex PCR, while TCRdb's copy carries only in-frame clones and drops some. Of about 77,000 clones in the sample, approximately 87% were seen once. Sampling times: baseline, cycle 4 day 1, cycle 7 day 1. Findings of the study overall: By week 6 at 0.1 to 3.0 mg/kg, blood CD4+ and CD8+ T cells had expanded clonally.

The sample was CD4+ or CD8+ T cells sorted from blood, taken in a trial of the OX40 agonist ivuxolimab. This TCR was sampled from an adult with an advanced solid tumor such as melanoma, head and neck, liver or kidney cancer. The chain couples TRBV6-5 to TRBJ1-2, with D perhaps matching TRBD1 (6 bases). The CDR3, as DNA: TGTGCCAGCACCCTAGGGGGGCGAGGCGGCTACACCTTC. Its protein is CASTLGGRGGYTF.